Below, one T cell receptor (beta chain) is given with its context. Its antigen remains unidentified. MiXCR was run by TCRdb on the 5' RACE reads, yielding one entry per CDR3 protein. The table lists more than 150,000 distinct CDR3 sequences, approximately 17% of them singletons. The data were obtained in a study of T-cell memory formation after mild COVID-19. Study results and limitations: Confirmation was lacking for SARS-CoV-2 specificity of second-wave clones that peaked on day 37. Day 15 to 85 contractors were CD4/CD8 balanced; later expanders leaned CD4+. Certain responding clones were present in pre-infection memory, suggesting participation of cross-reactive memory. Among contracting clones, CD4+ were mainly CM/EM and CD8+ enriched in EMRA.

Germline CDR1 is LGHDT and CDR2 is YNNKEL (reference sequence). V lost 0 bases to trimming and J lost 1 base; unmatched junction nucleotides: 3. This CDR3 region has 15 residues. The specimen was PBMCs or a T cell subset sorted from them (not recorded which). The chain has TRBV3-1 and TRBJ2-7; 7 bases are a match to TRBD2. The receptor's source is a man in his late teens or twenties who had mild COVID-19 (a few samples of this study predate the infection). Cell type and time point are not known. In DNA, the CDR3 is TGTGCCAGCAGCCAAGAGGCAGCGGGGTCCTACGAGCAGTACTTC. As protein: CASSQEAAGSYEQYF.